A single TCR beta chain is shown here with its context. This sample stems from a study of T cell responses to AZD1222 COVID-19 vaccine. On the study more broadly: Timing groups of about 4 and about 12 weeks for second doses were pooled.

Some clones are missing from TCRdb's copy, which holds only in-frame ones; the method was immunoSEQ multiplex PCR. In the table there are roughly 170,000 clones, 88% of which are singletons. V dropped 0 bases and J dropped 7 bases, with 16 bases sitting between them. There are 17 residues in the CDR3. Germline CDR1 LGHNA, CDR2 YSLEER. The starting material was peripheral blood, obtained on day 0 of AZD1222 vaccination. The sequence was obtained from an adult in good health. The chain uses TRBV4-3 and TRBJ1-6; D might be TRBD1 (6 bases). The CDR3 loop reads CASSQESHRASNSPLHF. In DNA, the CDR3 is TGCGCCAGCAGCCAAGAGTCTCACAGGGCTAGCAATTCACCCCTCCACTTT.